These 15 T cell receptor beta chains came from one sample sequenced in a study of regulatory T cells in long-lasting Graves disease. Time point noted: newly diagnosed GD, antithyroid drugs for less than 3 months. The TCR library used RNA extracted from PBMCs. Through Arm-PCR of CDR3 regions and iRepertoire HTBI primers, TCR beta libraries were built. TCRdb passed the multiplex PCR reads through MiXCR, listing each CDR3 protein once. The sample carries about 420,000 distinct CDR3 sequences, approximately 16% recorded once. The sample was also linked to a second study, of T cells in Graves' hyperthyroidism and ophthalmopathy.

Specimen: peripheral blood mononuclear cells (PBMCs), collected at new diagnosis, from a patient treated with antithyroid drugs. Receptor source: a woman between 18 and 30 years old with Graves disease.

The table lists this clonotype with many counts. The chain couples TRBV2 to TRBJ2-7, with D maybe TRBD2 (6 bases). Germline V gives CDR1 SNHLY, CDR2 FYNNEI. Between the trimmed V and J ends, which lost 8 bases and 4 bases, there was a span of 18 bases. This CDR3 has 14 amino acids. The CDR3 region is CASRERSYTYEQYF. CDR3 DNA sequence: TGTGCCAGCCGGGAGCGGTCGTACACGTACGAGCAGTACTTC.

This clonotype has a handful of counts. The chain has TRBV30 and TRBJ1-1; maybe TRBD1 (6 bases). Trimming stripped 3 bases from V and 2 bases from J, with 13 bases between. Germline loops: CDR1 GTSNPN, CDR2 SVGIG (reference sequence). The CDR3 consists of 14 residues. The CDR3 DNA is TGTGCCTGGAGGTGGGGCAGGGGCAACACTGAAGCTTTCTTT. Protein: CAWRWGRGNTEAFF.

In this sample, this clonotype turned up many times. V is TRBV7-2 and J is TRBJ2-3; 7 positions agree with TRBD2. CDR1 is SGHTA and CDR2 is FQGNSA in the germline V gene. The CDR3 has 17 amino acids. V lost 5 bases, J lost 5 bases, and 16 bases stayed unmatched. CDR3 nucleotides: TGTGCCAGCAGCGAACCTTTCTTGGGGGGGGTGGAAGATACGCAGTATTTT. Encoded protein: CASSEPFLGGVEDTQYF. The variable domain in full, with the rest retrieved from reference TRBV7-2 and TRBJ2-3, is GAGVSQSPSNKVTEKGKDVELRCDPISGHTALYWYRQSLGQGLEFLIYFQGNSAPDKSGLPSDRFSAERTGGSVSTLTIQRTQQEDSAVYLCASSEPFLGGVEDTQYFGPGTRLTVL.

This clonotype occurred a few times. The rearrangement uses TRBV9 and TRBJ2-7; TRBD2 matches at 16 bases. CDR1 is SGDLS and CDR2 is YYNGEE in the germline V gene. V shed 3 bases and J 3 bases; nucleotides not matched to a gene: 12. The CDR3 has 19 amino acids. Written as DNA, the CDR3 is TGTGCCAGCAGCGCAACGCCGGGACTAGCGGGAGGGCCGGACTACGAGCAGTACTTC. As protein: CASSATPGLAGGPDYEQYF.

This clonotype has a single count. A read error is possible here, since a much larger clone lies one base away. CDR3 in DNA: TGTACCAGCAACTCTAGGGTTGAGTTCTACAATGAGCAGTTCTTC. It yields the protein CTSNSRVEFYNEQFF. The chain links TRBV28 to TRBJ2-1; the D is unclear. Germline V CDR1 and CDR2: MDHEN, SYDVKM. The CDR3 runs 15 residues. The variable domain in full, completed from reference TRBV28 and TRBJ2-1, reads DVKVTQSSRYLVKRTGEKVFLECVQDMDHENMFWYRQDPGLGLRLIYFSYDVKMKEKGDIPEGYSVSREKKERFSLILESASTNQTSMYLCTSNSRVEFYNEQFFGPGTRLTVL.

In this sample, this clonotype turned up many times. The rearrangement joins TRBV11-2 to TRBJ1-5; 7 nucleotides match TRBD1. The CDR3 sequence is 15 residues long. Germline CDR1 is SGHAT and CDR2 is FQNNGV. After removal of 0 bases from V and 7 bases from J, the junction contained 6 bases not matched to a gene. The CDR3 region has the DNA TGTGCCAGCAGCTTAGAAGCAGGGGGATTGCAGCCCCAGCATTTT. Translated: CASSLEAGGLQPQHF.

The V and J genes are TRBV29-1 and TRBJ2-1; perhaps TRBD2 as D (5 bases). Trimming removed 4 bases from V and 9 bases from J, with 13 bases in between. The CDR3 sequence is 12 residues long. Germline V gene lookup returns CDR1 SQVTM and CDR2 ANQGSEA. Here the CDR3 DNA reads TGCAGCGTTGGGGTGGGAGTTGGTGAGCAGTTCTTC. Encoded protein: CSVGVGVGEQFF.

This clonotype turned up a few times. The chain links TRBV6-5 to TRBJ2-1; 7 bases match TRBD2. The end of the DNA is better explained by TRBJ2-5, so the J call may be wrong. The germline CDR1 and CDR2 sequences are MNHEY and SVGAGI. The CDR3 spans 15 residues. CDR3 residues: CASSYSVEPGGTQYF. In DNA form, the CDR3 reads TGTGCCAGCAGTTACTCGGTAGAACCGGGGGGGACCCAGTACTTC.

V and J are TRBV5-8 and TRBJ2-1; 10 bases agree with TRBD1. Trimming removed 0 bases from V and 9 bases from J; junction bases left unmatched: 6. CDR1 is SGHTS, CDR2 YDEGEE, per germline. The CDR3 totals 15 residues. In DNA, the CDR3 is TGTGCCAGCAGCTTGGGCGGGACAGGGGCTAGTGAGCAGTTCTTC. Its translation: CASSLGGTGASEQFF.

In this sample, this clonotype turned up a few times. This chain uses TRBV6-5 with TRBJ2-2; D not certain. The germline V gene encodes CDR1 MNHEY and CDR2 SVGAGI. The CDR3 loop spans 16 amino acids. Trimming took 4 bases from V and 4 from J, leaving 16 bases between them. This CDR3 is CASSCRTDFLTGELFF. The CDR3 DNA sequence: TGTGCCAGCAGTTGCCGCACTGACTTCCTCACCGGGGAGCTGTTTTTT.

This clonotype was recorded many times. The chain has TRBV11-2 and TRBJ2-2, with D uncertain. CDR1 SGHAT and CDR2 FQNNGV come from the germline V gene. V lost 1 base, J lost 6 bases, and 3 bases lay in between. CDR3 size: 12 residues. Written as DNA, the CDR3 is TGTGCCAGCAGCTTAGGTTCCGGGGAGCTGTTTTTT. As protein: CASSLGSGELFF.

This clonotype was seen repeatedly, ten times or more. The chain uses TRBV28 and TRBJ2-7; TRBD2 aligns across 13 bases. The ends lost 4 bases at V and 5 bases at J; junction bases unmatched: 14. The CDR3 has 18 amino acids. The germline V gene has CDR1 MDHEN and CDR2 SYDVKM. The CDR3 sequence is CASSSLRLAGGRRDEQYF. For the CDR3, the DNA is TGTGCCAGCAGTTCCCTAAGACTAGCGGGAGGACGGCGGGACGAGCAGTACTTC.

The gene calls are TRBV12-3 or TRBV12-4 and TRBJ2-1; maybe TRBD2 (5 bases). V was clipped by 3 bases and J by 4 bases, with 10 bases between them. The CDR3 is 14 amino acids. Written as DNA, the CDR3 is TGTGCCAGCAGTTTTTGGGGAGATTACAATGAGCAGTTCTTC. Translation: CASSFWGDYNEQFF.

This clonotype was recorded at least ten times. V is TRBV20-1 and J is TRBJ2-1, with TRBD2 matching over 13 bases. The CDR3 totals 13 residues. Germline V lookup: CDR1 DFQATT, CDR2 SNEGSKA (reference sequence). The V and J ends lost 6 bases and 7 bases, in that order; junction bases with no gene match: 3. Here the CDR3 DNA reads TGCAGTGCAACTAGCGGGAGGGGTAATGAGCAGTTCTTC. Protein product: CSATSGRGNEQFF.

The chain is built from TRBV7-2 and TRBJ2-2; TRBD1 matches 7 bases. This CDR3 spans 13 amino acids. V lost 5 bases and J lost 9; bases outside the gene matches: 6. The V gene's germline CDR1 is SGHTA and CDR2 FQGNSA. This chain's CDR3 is CASSTDRRWELFF. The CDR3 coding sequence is TGTGCCAGCAGCACGGACAGGAGGTGGGAGCTGTTTTTT.